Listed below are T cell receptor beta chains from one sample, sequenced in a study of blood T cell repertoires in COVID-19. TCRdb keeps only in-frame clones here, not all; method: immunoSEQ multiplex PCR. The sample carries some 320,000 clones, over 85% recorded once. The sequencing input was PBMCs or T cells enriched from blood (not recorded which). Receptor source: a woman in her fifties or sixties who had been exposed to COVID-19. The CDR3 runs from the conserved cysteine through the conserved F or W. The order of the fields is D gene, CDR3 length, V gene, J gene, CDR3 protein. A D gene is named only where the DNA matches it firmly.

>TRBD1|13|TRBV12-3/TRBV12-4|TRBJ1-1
CASTEDRGPEAFF
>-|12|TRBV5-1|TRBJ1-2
CASSHGQGGYTF
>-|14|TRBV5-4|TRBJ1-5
CASSLDAGDQPQHF
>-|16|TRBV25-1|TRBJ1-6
CASTQTDSSYNSPLHF
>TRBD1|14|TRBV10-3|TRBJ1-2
CAISRDRGSYGYTF
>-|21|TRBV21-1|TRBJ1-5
CASSLTEHPTGAPLSNQPQHF
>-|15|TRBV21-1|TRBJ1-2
CASGSGQLYLYGYTF
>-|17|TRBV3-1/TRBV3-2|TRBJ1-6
CASSQEYRGKGNSPLHF
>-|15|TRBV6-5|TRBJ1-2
CASSYDTGYLYGYTF
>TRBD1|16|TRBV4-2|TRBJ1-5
CASSLAGDSPNQPQHF
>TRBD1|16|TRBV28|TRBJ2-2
CASSLFAGGNTGELFF
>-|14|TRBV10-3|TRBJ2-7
CAISEGDSFAEQYF
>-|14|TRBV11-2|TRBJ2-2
CASSLMGQTGELFF
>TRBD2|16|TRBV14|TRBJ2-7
CASSNFGLAVTYEQYF
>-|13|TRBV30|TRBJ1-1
CAWSIRVTTEAFF
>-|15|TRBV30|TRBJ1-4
CAWSGFGQNNEKLFF
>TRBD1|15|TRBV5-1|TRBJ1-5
CASSATGSDNQPQHF
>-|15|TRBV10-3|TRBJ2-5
CAISEFAGAQETQYF
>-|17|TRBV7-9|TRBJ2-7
CASSLGGLAESTYEQYF
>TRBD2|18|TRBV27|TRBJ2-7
CASSLRLGLAGGTYEQYF
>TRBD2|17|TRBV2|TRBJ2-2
CASSEFGAGGHTGELFF
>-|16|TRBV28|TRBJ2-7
CASSGVGRLSSYEQYF
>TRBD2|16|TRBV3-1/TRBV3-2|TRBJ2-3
CASSQGGAGGRDTQYF
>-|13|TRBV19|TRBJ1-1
CATRVGGATEAFF
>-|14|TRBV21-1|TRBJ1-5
CASSLEGADQPQHF
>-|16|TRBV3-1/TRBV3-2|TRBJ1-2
CASSQEVRGDNYGYTF
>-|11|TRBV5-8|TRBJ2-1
CASSPYNEQFF
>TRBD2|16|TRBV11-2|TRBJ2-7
CASRQSFTGGSYEQYF
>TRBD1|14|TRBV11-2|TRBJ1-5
CASSLAQGRQPQHF
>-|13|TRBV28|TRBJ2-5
CASSFPREKTQYF
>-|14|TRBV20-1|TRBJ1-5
CSASWGGSNQPQHF
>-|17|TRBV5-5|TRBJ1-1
CASSLNLGRPGNTEAFF
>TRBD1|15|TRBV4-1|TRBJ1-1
CASSQGRGRDTEAFF
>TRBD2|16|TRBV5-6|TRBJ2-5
CASSLGLAGGLKTQYF
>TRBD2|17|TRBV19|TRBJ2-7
CASSIGVAGGHSYEQYF
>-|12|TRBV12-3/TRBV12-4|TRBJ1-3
CASSLSGNTIYF
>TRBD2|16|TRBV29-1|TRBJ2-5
CSVEGLAGGPAETQYF
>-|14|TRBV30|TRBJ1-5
CAWSDTWGHQPQHF
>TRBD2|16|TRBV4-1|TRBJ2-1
CASSQDSGGGGNEQFF
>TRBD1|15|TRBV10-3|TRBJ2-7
CAISQTGGVSYEQYF
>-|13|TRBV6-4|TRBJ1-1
CASSAFEGAEAFF
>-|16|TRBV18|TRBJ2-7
CASSPNDRLLENEQYF
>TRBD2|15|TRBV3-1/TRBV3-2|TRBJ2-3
CASRGLAGGPDTQYF
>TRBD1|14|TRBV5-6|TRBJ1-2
CASNPRGPLYGYTF
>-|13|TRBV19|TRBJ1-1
CASSSWADPEAFF
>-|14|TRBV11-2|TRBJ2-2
CASSFGVVGGELFF
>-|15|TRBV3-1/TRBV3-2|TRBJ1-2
CASSQGGVTNYGYTF
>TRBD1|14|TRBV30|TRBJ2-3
CAWSAGGGTDTQYF
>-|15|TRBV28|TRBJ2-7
CASSLYGTLNYEQYF
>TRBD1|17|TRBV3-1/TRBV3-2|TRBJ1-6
CASSQDRTGFLVSPLHF
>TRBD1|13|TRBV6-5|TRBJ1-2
CASSSDRVGGYTF